The rows below give T cell receptor beta chains drawn from one sample of a study of cytomegalovirus exposure and HLA in healthy donors. The table came from immunoSEQ multiplex PCR; TCRdb's copy has only in-frame clones and leaves some out. The sample contains some 190,000 clones, more than 60% of which appear only once. The sequenced material came from PBMCs. These receptors originate from a man aged 18 to 29 in good health and CMV-seronegative. Each CDR3 is given without its conserved first and last residue. The order of the fields is clone size, V gene, J gene, CDR3 protein. Some rows have no size entry. The others give once, few or many, or a class for an expanded clone.

.	TRBV5-6	TRBJ1-6	ASSLEAGPYNSPLH
.	TRBV7-8	TRBJ1-1	ASTNDARTVNTEAF
.	TRBV7-2	TRBJ2-1	ASSSRLAGFYNEQF
once	TRBV7-9	TRBJ1-4	ASSPGANEKLF
.	TRBV11-2	TRBJ2-7	ASSSTYRDRGLYEQY
few	TRBV7-9	TRBJ2-2	ASSLGLGSYNTGELF
.	TRBV15	TRBJ2-3	ATSRGIAGGVGRTDTQY
.	TRBV20-1	TRBJ2-7	SAGGGYEQY
.	TRBV7-9	TRBJ2-5	ASSSEWTQY
.	TRBV7-9	TRBJ2-3	ASSRQGPLGTDTQY
few	TRBV4-3	TRBJ2-5	ASSQTSGVKETQY
.	TRBV9	TRBJ2-2	ASSPRTGGLNTGELF
.	TRBV11-2	TRBJ2-5	ASSLATGETQY
.	TRBV5-4	TRBJ2-3	ASSARQNTQY
.	TRBV27	TRBJ2-7	ASSSYRGPNEQY
.	TRBV7-9	TRBJ1-2	ASSLTGVDYGYT
.	TRBV5-4	TRBJ2-2	ASSLANRQGNGELF
.	TRBV5-1	TRBJ1-1	ASSLDGAGGTEAF
few	TRBV7-9	TRBJ1-1	ASSLDRDQAF
.	TRBV5-1	TRBJ1-2	ASSPGKNNYGYT
.	TRBV27	TRBJ2-2	ASSRGVLGTGELF
.	TRBV27	.	ASRIQGTSYEQY
.	TRBV10-2	TRBJ2-2	ASTSGREDTGELF
.	TRBV25-1	TRBJ1-2	ASSEQGGGYGYT
.	TRBV5-1	TRBJ2-7	ASSWIGGVSYEQY
.	TRBV28	TRBJ1-1	ASSIGQGNTEAF
few	TRBV19	TRBJ2-3	ASSHGTRSSTDTQY
.	TRBV13	TRBJ2-5	ASSLSLAGGLPETQY
.	TRBV4-2	TRBJ2-2	ASSQFPSGGSFPGELF
few	TRBV7-7	TRBJ2-1	ASSLRGYNEQF
.	TRBV11-2	TRBJ2-3	ASSLEQGWDTQY
.	TRBV7-3	TRBJ2-2	ASSLMGTTGELF
.	TRBV19	TRBJ2-6	ATRGRGANVLT
.	TRBV27	TRBJ2-2	ASSRSGLAGGAGELF
once	TRBV5-1	TRBJ2-3	ASSLIQGADTQY
.	TRBV7-9	.	ASRPGQGGSGYEQY
.	TRBV7-9	TRBJ2-5	ASRRDRVKETQY
.	TRBV18	TRBJ2-7	ASSRDRSSEQY
.	TRBV4-2	TRBJ2-5	ASSQDPGATETQY
.	TRBV19	TRBJ1-2	ASSISDYGYT
once	TRBV4-2	TRBJ2-3	ASSQDFGGMTDGGSPLGTQY
.	TRBV5-4	TRBJ1-2	ASSFIGGGYGYT
.	TRBV11-3	TRBJ2-3	ASSLVPTGFRRADTQY
.	TRBV7-3	TRBJ1-6	ASSSSTATDSPLH
once	TRBV27	TRBJ2-3	ASSLPGVRSQNTDTQY
.	TRBV5-6	TRBJ2-3	ASSWGTIPSTDTQY
few	TRBV18	TRBJ2-3	ASSPTPTSGWDTQY
.	TRBV30	TRBJ2-3	AWSGASTDTQY
.	TRBV7-9	TRBJ1-1	ASSLRDSSEAF
.	TRBV9	TRBJ2-5	ASSAPGQGRETQY
.	TRBV10-3	TRBJ1-2	AISGDRGPYGYT
.	TRBV5-8	TRBJ1-5	ASSLAVQAGNSNQPQH
.	TRBV11-3	TRBJ1-5	ASSFRDRQLSQPQH
few	TRBV30	TRBJ1-1	AWSLVGANTEAF